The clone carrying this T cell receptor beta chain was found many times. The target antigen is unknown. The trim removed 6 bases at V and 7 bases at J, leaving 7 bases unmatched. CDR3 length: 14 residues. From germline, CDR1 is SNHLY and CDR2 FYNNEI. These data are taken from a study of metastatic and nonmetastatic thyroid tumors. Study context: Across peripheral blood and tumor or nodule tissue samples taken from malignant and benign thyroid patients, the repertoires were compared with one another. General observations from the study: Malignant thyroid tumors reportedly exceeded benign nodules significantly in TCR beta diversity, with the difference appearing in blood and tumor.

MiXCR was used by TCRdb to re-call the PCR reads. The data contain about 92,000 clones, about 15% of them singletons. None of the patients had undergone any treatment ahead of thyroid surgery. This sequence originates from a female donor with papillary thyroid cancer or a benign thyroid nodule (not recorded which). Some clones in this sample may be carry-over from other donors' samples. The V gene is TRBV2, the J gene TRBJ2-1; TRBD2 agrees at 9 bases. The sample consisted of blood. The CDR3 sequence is CASSRGLATNEQFF. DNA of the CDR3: TGTGCCAGCAGCCGCGGACTAGCGACTAATGAGCAGTTCTTC. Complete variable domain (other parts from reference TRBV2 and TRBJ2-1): EPEVTQTPSHQVTQMGQEVILRCVPISNHLYFYWYRQILGQKVEFLVSFYNNEISEKSEIFDDQFSVERPDGSNFTLKIRSTKLEDSAMYFCASSRGLATNEQFFGPGTRLTVL.